Reported below is one TCR beta chain. Its antigen is currently unknown. Compared with germline, one end of the junction differs, possibly owing to a read error. Germline V CDR1 and CDR2: SGHDN, FVKESK. This CDR3 has 13 residues. The data stem from a study of T cells after yellow fever vaccination. Study-wide findings and caveats: Overall, a small share of clonotypes was seen in both CD4 and CD8 compartments. Contamination by abundant bulk-population clonotypes could be present in FACS-sorted repertoires. Although the secondary response was weaker, it peaked faster, at day 5 versus 15.

Generation of TCR cDNA used 5'RACE template switching (which added a universal primer site and UMIs). One entry per CDR3 protein results from TCRdb running MiXCR on the 5' RACE reads. This sample has about 400,000 distinct CDR3 sequences; about 6% occur once, and the top ten carry approximately 15%. Sequenced here: PBMCs, sampled 5 days after the yellow fever booster vaccination. The chain combines TRBV14 with TRBJ2-7; D is uncertain. The sequence was obtained from a young man who received the YFV17D yellow fever vaccine. This CDR3 is CASSQAGPHEPYF. The CDR3 DNA reads TGTGCCAGCAGCCAAGCTGGGCCCCACGAGCCGTACTTC.